Presented here are 13 T cell receptor beta chains from one specimen sequenced in a study of tissue T cells after allogeneic stem cell transplantation (dated by TCRdb to the early 2020s). The time point label corresponds to: recipient (host-origin) PBMCs collected before allo-HCT. The receptor library was made with the immunoSEQ multiplex PCR assay. Entries here come from immuneACCESS through TCRdb and include only in-frame sequences with V and J called. Some clones fail to appear in such tables; in the studies checked, an unresolved V gene covers under half of the shortfall, and the cause of the remainder is unknown. The table for this sample lists about 42,000 clones; roughly 92% of them were counted only once. Of the sample, about 4% falls within the top ten clones. The sequencing here drew on blood, taken before transplantation. Receptors were obtained from a woman aged 35 to 69 who later had graft-versus-host disease after an allogeneic stem cell transplant.

V usage is TRBV7-2 and J usage is TRBJ2-1, with TRBD2 matching 14 bases. The germline V gene has CDR1 SGHTA and CDR2 FQGNSA. V lost 1 base to trimming and J lost 9 bases; unmatched junction nucleotides: 5. The CDR3 has 16 residues. The CDR3 loop reads CASSLVGTSGSLEQFF. The CDR3 DNA reads TGTGCCAGCAGCTTAGTCGGGACTAGCGGGAGTCTTGAGCAGTTCTTC.

V is TRBV7-9 and J is TRBJ1-1; 7 bases align to TRBD1. Germline V CDR1 and CDR2: SEHNR, FQNEAQ (reference sequence). V shed 2 bases and J 1 base; nucleotides not matched to a gene: 1. CDR3 size: 14 residues. CDR3 in DNA: TGTGCCAGCAGCTTAAACAGGGGGAACACTGAAGCTTTCTTT. Translating gives CASSLNRGNTEAFF.

This chain connects TRBV19 to TRBJ2-3; 10 bases align to TRBD2. The V gene's germline CDR1 is LNHDA and CDR2 SQIVND (reference sequence). The CDR3 sequence is 15 residues long. J lost 2 bases, V lost 11 bases, and 10 bases had no gene match. CDR3 sequence reads: CAPPPSGSYTDTQYF. CDR3 sequence (DNA): TGTGCCCCGCCCCCTAGCGGGAGTTACACAGATACGCAGTATTTT.

The V and J genes are TRBV5-8 and TRBJ1-5; 7 bases match TRBD1. The germline gives CDR1 SGHTS, CDR2 YDEGEE. Germline trimming cut 2 bases from V and 6 bases from J; bases unmatched to any gene: 5. This CDR3 region has 14 residues. The CDR3 loop reads CASSFRGGSQPQHF. CDR3 nucleotide sequence: TGTGCCAGCAGCTTCAGGGGGGGGAGTCAGCCCCAGCATTTT.

The gene calls are TRBV5-1 and TRBJ1-3, with unresolved D. This CDR3 region has 15 residues. Trimming stripped 0 bases from V and 2 bases from J, with 9 bases between. Germline values: CDR1 SGHRS, CDR2 YFSETQ. The CDR3 sequence: CASSLGEIAGNTIYF. The DNA of the CDR3 is TGCGCCAGCAGCTTGGGGGAAATTGCTGGAAACACCATATATTTT. The whole variable domain, filled in from reference TRBV5-1 and TRBJ1-3, reads KAGVTQTPRYLIKTRGQQVTLSCSPISGHRSVSWYQQTPGQGLQFLFEYFSETQRNKGNFPGRFSGRQFSNSRSEMNVSTLELGDSALYLCASSLGEIAGNTIYFGEGSWLTVV.

The chain links TRBV5-6 to TRBJ2-3, with no clear D. Germline assignment: CDR1 SGHDT and CDR2 YYEEEE. The CDR3 extends over 14 amino acids. Trimming stripped 0 bases from V and 2 bases from J, with 7 bases between. The CDR3 protein is CASSLGTYTDTQYF. CDR3 DNA: TGTGCCAGCAGCTTGGGGACCTACACAGATACGCAGTATTTT.

This sequence joins TRBV5-1 and TRBJ2-1; 7 bases are shared with TRBD2. The CDR3 is 14 amino acids. Trimming cost V 4 bases and J 0 bases; bases outside gene matches: 1. The germline V gene encodes CDR1 SGHRS and CDR2 YFSETQ. The CDR3 DNA is TGCGCCAGCAGCCGCGGGAGCTCCTACAATGAGCAGTTCTTC. The encoded protein is CASSRGSSYNEQFF. Using reference TRBV5-1 and TRBJ2-1 for the parts outside the CDR3, the full variable domain is KAGVTQTPRYLIKTRGQQVTLSCSPISGHRSVSWYQQTPGQGLQFLFEYFSETQRNKGNFPGRFSGRQFSNSRSEMNVSTLELGDSALYLCASSRGSSYNEQFFGPGTRLTVL.

V is TRBV25-1 and J is TRBJ1-4; D not certain. V lost 1 base, J lost 7 bases, and 10 bases lay in between. Germline V gene lookup returns CDR1 MGHDK and CDR2 SYGVNS. The CDR3 extends over 14 amino acids. Written as DNA, the CDR3 is TGTGCCAGCAGTGAATTTTTCCGTGGTGAAAAACTGTTTTTT. Its protein is CASSEFFRGEKLFF.

This clone has only one observation. V is TRBV19 and J is TRBJ1-2; D might be TRBD1 (6 bases). This CDR3 has 12 amino acids. Germline V gene sequence: CDR1 LNHDA, CDR2 SQIVND (reference sequence). V gave up 6 bases and J gave up 7 bases, with 12 bases separating them. CDR3 coding DNA: TGTGCCAGTAGGCAGGGGAGCGGTGGCTACACCTTC. It encodes CASRQGSGGYTF.

The rearrangement links TRBV10-2 to TRBJ2-7; 10 bases fit TRBD2. The CDR3 loop spans 15 amino acids. Germline V lookup: CDR1 WSHSY, CDR2 SAAADI. The junction had 9 bases not matched to a gene; V was cut back by 5 bases and J by 5 bases. The CDR3 protein is CASSKTGLAKNEQYF. CDR3 sequence (DNA): TGCGCCAGCAGTAAGACGGGACTAGCGAAGAACGAGCAGTACTTC.

J is TRBJ1-6 and V is TRBV5-4; 7 nucleotides line up with TRBD1. In germline, CDR1 is SGHNT, CDR2 YYREEE (reference sequence). Losses at the gene ends were 4 bases for V and 5 bases for J; bases not matched to a gene: 6. CDR3 length equals 15 residues. Written as DNA, the CDR3 is TGTGCCAGCAGCCCGGGACAGAATAATAATTCACCCCTCCACTTT. Its protein is CASSPGQNNNSPLHF. Combining the CDR3 with reference TRBV5-4 and TRBJ1-6 gives the whole variable domain ETGVTQSPTHLIKTRGQQVTLRCSSQSGHNTVSWYQQALGQGPQFIFQYYREEENGRGNFPPRFSGLQFPNYSSELNVNALELDDSALYLCASSPGQNNNSPLHFGNGTRLTVT.

The chain joins TRBV7-7 to TRBJ2-6, with D uncertain. The V end lost 5 bases, the J end lost 5 bases, and 25 bases lay between the germline ends. The CDR3 sequence is 19 residues long. Looked up from germline, CDR1 is SSHAT and CDR2 is FNYEAQ (reference sequence). CDR3 amino acids: CASSRTAKCLKSRANVLTF. The CDR3 bases are TGTGCCAGCAGCCGAACGGCTAAGTGCCTCAAAAGTCGGGCCAACGTCCTGACTTTC. Full variable domain (missing parts from reference TRBV7-7 and TRBJ2-6): GAGVSQSPRYKVTKRGQDVTLRCDPISSHATLYWYQQALGQGPEFLTYFNYEAQPDKSGLPSDRFSAERPEGSISTLTIQRTEQRDSAMYRCASSRTAKCLKSRANVLTFGAGSRLTVL.

This chain joins TRBV27 and TRBJ2-1, with TRBD2 matching over 12 bases. V shed 5 bases, J shed 4 bases, and the junction held 6 bases outside the gene matches. Germline CDR1 MNHEY, CDR2 SMNVEV (reference sequence). CDR3 size: 16 residues. DNA of the CDR3: TGTGCCAGCAGTCCAGGACTAGCGGGAACTTACAATGAGCAGTTCTTC. This gives the protein CASSPGLAGTYNEQFF.